The T cell receptor beta chain under discussion was sequenced for a study of OX40 agonist ivuxolimab in advanced cancers. General observations from the study: Researchers report that CD8+ T cells had, on average, more expanded clones than CD4+. The CD4+ and CD8+ T cells in the blood had expanded clonally by week 6 at 0.1 to 3.0 mg/kg.

This table comes from immunoSEQ multiplex PCR, and its TCRdb copy is limited to in-frame clones, with some not included. The sample lists 15,000 to 20,000 clones, around 90% occurring once. The V gene lost 1 base and the J gene lost 0 bases, with 9 bases spanning the gap. The CDR3 is 16 amino acids. In germline, CDR1 is SEHNR, CDR2 FQNEAQ (reference sequence). Turning to this clone: Antigen: not known.

The chain joins TRBV7-9 to TRBJ1-4, with D uncertain. The specimen was CD4+ or CD8+ T cells sorted from blood, collected in a trial of the OX40 agonist ivuxolimab. The TCR comes from an adult with an advanced solid tumor such as melanoma, head and neck, liver or kidney cancer. The chain's CDR3 is CASSLVAGTTNEKLFF. In DNA, the CDR3 is TGTGCCAGCAGCTTAGTGGCAGGAACAACTAATGAAAAACTGTTTTTT.